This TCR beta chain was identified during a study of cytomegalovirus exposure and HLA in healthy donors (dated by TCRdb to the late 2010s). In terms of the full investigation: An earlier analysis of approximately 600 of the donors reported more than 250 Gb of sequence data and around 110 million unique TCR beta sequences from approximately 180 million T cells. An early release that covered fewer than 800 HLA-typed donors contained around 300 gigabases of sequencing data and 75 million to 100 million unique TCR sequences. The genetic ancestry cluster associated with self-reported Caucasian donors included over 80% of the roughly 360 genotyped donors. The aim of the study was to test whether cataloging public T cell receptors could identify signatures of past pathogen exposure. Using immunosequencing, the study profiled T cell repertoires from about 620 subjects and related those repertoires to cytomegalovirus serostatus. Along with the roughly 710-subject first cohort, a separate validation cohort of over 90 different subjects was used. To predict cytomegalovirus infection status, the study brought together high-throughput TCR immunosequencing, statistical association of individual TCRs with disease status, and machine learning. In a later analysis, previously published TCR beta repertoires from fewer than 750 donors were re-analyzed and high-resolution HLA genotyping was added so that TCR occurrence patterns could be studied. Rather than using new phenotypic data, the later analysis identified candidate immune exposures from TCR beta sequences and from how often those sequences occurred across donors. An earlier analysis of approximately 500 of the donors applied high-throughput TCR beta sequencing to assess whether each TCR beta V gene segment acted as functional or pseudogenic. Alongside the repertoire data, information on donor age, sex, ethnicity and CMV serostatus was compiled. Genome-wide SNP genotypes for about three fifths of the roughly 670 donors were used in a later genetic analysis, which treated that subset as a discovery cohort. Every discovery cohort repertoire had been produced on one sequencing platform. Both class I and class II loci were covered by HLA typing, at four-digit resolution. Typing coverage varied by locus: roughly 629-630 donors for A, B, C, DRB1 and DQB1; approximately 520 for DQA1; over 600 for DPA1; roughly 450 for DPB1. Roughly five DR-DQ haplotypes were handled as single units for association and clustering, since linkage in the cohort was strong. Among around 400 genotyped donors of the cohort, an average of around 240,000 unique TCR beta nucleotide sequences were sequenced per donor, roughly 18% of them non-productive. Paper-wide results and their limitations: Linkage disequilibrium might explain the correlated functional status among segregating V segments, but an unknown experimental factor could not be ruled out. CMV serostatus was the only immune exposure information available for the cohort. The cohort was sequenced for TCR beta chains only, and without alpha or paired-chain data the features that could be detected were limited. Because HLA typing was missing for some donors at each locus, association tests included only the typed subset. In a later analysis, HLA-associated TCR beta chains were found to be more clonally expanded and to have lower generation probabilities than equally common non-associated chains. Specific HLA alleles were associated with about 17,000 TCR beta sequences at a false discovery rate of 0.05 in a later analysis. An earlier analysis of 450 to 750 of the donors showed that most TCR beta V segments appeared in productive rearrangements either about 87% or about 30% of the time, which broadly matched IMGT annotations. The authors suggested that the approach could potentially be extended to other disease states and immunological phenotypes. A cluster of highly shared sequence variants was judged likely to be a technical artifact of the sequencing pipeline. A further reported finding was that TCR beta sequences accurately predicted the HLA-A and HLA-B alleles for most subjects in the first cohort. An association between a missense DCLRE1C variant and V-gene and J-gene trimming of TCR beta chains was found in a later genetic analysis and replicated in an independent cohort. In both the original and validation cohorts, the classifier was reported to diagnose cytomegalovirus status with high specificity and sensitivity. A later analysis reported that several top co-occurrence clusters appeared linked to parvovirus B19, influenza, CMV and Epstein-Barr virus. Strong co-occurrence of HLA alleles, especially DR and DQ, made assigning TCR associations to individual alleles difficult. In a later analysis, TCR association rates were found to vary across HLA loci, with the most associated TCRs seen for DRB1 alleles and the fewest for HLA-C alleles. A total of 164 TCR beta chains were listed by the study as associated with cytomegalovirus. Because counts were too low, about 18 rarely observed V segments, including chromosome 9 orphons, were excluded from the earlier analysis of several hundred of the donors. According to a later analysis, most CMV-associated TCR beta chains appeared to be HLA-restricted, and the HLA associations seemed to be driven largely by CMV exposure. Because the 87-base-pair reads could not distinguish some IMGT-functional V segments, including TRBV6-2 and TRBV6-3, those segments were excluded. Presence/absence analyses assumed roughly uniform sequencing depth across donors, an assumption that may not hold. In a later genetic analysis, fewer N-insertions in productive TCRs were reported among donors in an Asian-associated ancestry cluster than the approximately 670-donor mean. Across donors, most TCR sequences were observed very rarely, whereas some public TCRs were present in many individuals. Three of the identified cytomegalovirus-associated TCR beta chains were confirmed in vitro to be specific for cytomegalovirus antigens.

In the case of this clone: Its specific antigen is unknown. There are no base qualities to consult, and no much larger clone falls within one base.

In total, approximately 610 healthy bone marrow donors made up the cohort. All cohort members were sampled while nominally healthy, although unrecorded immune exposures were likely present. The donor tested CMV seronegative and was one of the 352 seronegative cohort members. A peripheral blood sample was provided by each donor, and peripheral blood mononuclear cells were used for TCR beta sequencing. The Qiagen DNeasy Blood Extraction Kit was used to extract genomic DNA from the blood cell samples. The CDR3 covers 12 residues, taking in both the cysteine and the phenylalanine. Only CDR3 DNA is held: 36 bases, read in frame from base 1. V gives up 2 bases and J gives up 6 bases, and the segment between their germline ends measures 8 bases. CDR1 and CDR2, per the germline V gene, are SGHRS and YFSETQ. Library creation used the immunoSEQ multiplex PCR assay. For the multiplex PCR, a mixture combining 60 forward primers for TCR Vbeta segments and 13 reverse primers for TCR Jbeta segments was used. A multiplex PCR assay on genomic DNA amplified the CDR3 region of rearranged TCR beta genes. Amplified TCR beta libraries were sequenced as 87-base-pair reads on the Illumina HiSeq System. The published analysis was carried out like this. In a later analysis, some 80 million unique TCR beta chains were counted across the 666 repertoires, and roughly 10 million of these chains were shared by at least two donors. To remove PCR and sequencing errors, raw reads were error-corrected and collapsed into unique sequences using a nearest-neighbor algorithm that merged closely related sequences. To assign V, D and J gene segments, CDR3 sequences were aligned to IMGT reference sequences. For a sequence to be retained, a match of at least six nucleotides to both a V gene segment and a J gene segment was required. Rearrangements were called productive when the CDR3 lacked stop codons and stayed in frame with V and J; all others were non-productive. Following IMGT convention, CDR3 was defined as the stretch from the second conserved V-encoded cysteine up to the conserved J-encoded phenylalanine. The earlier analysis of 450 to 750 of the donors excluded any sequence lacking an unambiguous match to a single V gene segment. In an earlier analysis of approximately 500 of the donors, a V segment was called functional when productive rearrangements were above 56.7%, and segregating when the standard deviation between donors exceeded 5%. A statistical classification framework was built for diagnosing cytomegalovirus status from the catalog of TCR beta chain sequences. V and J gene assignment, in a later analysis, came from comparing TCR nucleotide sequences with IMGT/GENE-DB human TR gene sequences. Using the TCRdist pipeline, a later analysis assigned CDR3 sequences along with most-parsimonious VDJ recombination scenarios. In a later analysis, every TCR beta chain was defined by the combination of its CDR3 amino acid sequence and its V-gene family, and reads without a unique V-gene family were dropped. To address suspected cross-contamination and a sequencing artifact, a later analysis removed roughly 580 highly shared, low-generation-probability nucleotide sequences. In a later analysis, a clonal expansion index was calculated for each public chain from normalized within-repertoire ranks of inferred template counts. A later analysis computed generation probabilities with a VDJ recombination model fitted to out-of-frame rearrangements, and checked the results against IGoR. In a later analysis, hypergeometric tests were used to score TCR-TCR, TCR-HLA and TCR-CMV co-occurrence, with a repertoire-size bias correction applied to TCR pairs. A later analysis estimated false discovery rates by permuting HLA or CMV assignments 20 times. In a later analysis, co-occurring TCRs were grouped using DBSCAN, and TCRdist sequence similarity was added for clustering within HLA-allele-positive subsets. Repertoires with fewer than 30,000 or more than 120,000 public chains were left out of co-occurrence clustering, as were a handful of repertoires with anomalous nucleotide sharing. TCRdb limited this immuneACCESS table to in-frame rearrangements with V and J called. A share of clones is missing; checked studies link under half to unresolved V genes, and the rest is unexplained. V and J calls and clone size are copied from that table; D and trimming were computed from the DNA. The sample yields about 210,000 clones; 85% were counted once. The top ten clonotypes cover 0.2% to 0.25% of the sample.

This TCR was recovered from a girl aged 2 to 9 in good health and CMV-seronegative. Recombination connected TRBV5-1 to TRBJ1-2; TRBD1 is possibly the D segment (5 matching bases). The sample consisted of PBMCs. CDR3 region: CASSFTGDGYTF. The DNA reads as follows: TGCGCCAGCAGCTTCACAGGAGATGGCTACACCTTC.